This T cell receptor beta chain is from a study of T cell repertoires in cytomegalovirus infection. Background on the study: Public TCR beta signatures indicated both CMV infection and matching HLA type.

Via MiXCR, TCRdb re-called the reads, giving one row per CDR3 protein. The table has about 130,000 distinct CDR3 sequences, over 25% seen once. Comments on this clonotype: Its target is not known.

The CDR3 contains 14 residues. Germline V gene data show CDR1 as MNHEY and CDR2 as SVGAGI. Trimming cost V 4 bases and J 2 bases, with 12 bases left between them. J is TRBJ2-7 and V is TRBV6-5; maybe TRBD2 (5 bases). The input for sequencing was CD8+ T cells from cultured PBMCs, taken from culture after CMV antigen stimulation. This receptor was obtained from a human donor in good health (CMV status not recorded). Some clones in this sample may be carry-over from other donors' samples. The CDR3 nucleotides are TGTGCCAGCAGTTCCAATCTGGGAGCCTACGAGCAGTACTTC. It yields the protein CASSSNLGAYEQYF.